This T cell receptor beta chain was captured by sequencing in a study of CD8+CD57+ T cells in acquired aplastic anemia. The study, taken as a whole, reports: Patients and controls turned out to have 25 to 30 CD8+ CDR3 sequences in common.

Points on this clonotype: Its matching antigen is unknown.

Those patients picked for sequencing had displayed CD8+CD57+ cell expansion on flow cytometry. Trimming cost V 0 bases and J 14 bases, with 8 bases left between them. The CDR3 is 12 amino acids. The germline CDR1 and CDR2 sequences are LNHNV and YYDKDF (reference sequence). Profiling of TCR beta VDJ combinations and CDR3 sequences used genomic DNA as template. Using its own MiXCR run on the reads, TCRdb lists one record per CDR3 protein. Of around 190,000 distinct CDR3 sequences detected, about 44% appear once; the ten largest clones hold 10% to 15%. The chain couples TRBV15 to TRBJ1-6, with D hard to call. The sequence was obtained from a human donor with aplastic anemia. The sample was sorted CD4+, CD8+, or CD8+CD57+ T cells (not recorded which) from PBMCs. CDR3 nucleotides: TGTGCCACCAGCAGAGATCATTTTGCCCTCCACTTT. Translating it yields CATSRDHFALHF.